This paragraph reports one T cell receptor beta chain. Antigen: not known. This sample is part of a study of shared clonotypes between healthy human individuals. Study at large: A couple of women and a few men aged 18 to 49 made up the donors. Each donor had three CD4 naive, three CD4 memory, two CD8 naive and one CD8 memory plate.

As originally analysed: Junction-only sequences without quality scores came from ImmunoSEQ, so filtering differed. Some clones are missing from TCRdb's copy, which holds only in-frame ones; the method was immunoSEQ multiplex PCR. V and J calls and clone size come straight from that table; D and trimming were deduced from the DNA. This table holds a few hundred thousand clones, roughly 97% found once. CDR1 and CDR2 (germline): SQVTM, ANQGSEA. The ends were cut back, 4 bases at V and 6 bases at J, with 16 bases in the middle. There are 14 residues in the CDR3. General study points: Unshared clonotypes carried lower generation probabilities than those common to all four donors.

The chain combines TRBV29-1 with TRBJ2-1; no clear D gene. The clonotype was recovered from a woman younger than 45 in good health. The sample taken for sequencing was naive CD4+ T cells sorted from blood. The subset: CD45RA+ positively selected. CDR3 protein: CSVVGLLVLNEQFF. The CDR3 DNA is TGCAGCGTTGTAGGATTGCTAGTTCTCAATGAGCAGTTCTTC.